The 4 T cell receptor beta chains presented below share a single source sample, sequenced in a study of CD8 T cells in ankylosing spondylitis. General study points: In ankylosing spondylitis blood, a motif of seven to nine highly homologous TCR beta variants appeared characteristic.

These receptors' antigens are unknown. TCRdb re-analysed the 5' RACE reads in MiXCR, keeping a single row per CDR3 protein. The sample lists around 770,000 distinct CDR3 sequences, under 20% occurring once. The sample was blood, either unsorted or a sorted T cell fraction (not recorded which). Receptor source: a male donor with ankylosing spondylitis.

The chain employs TRBV20-1 and TRBJ2-7; D gene uncertain. V was pared by 4 bases and J by 1 base, with 14 bases between. CDR1 DFQATT and CDR2 SNEGSKA come from the germline V gene (reference sequence). CDR3 length equals 14 residues. The CDR3 loop reads CSAMPLRPSYEQYF. The CDR3, as DNA: TGCAGTGCTATGCCCCTGCGCCCGTCCTACGAGCAGTACTTC.

The V gene is TRBV20-1, the J gene TRBJ2-1; TRBD2 aligns across 15 bases. Germline assignment: CDR1 DFQATT and CDR2 SNEGSKA (reference sequence). V shed 0 bases, J shed 2 bases, and the junction held 8 bases outside the gene matches. CDR3 size: 19 residues. The CDR3 DNA reads TGCAGTGCTAGAGATCAGTCGGGACTAGCGGGAGGACCCTACAATGAGCAGTTCTTC. Its protein product is CSARDQSGLAGGPYNEQFF.

The CDR3 sequence: CASSLGRPPTGELFF. The CDR3 nucleotides are TGTGCCAGCAGTCTCGGGAGGCCTCCCACCGGGGAGCTGTTTTTT. The V and J genes are TRBV6-2 or TRBV6-3 and TRBJ2-2, with 7 bases aligning to TRBD2. Trimming took 5 bases from V and 4 from J; bases not matched to a gene: 7. Germline CDR1 is MNHEY and CDR2 is SVGEGT. The length of the CDR3 is 15 residues.

This clonotype was counted only a few times. CDR3 bases: TGTGCCAGCAGCCAAGAACCCCTTAGCGGGGGGGCTTACTCATACAATGAGCAGTTCTTC. It translates to CASSQEPLSGGAYSYNEQFF. The chain couples TRBV3-1 to TRBJ2-1, with 11 bases fitting TRBD2. CDR3 length: 20 amino acids. V was clipped by 0 bases and J by 4 bases; unmatched bases: 14. The germline V gene encodes CDR1 LGHDT and CDR2 YNNKEL (reference sequence).